Shown below are 16 T cell receptor beta chains from a single sample sequenced in a study of shared clonotypes between healthy human individuals. Generated by immunoSEQ multiplex PCR, the TCRdb table keeps only in-frame clones and is missing some. This table has 550,000 to 800,000 clones, 74% appearing once. Input material: memory CD4+ T cells sorted from blood. Subset denoted: CD45RA-negative fraction. These receptors all stem from a woman aged 25 to 39 in good health.

The rearrangement uses TRBV9 and TRBJ2-1, with 7 bases identical to TRBD1. The trim removed 4 bases at V and 10 bases at J, leaving 11 bases unmatched. Germline V CDR1 and CDR2: SGDLS, YYNGEE. The CDR3 covers 14 residues. CDR3 in amino acids: CASSFTGTAIEQFF. In nucleotides, the CDR3 is TGTGCCAGCAGCTTTACCGGGACAGCAATCGAGCAGTTCTTC.

The chain links TRBV28 to TRBJ2-1; 8 bases match TRBD2. Per the germline V gene, CDR1 is MDHEN and CDR2 is SYDVKM. This CDR3 spans 15 amino acids. J lost 2 bases, V lost 4 bases, and 4 bases had no gene match. This chain's CDR3 is CASSSRGLAYNEQFF. The DNA of the CDR3 is TGTGCCAGCAGTTCACGGGGACTAGCCTACAATGAGCAGTTCTTC.

The chain carries TRBV19 and TRBJ2-1, with 8 bases matching TRBD2. Germline-derived CDR1 and CDR2 are LNHDA and SQIVND (reference sequence). V trimming: 3 bases; J trimming: 3 bases; junction bases outside the gene matches: 13. This CDR3 comprises 18 residues. DNA of the CDR3: TGTGCCAGTAGTATTATTGGGGTTAAGGCGGGAGGCTACAATGAGCAGTTCTTC. It yields the protein CASSIIGVKAGGYNEQFF.

Comments on this clone: This CDR3 is also generated by other DNA sequences in the sample. The chain has TRBV28 and TRBJ1-4; no reliable D call. The CDR3 runs to 11 residues. Germline CDR1 and CDR2: MDHEN and SYDVKM. With 3 bases removed from V and 8 bases from J, the gap between germline ends came to 4 bases. This CDR3 reads CASSFNEKLFF. The DNA for the CDR3 is TGTGCCAGCAGTTTTAACGAAAAACTGTTTTTT.

This clone appeared many times. The gene calls are TRBV11-2 and TRBJ2-2, with a weak D call TRBD1 (6 bases). This CDR3 comprises 18 residues. In germline, CDR1 is SGHAT, CDR2 FQNNGV. The V end lost 4 bases, the J end lost 4 bases, and 22 bases lay between the germline ends. The CDR3 nucleotides are TGTGCCAGCAGCTGGGGATTTACAGGGTCGCGTACCACCGGGGAGCTGTTTTTT. Translation: CASSWGFTGSRTTGELFF.

This chain joins TRBV30 and TRBJ2-3, with 8 bases aligning to TRBD2. The CDR3 contains 15 residues. J was trimmed by 6 bases and V by 2 bases; bases with no gene match: 10. Germline lookup yields CDR1 GTSNPN and CDR2 SVGIG (reference sequence). The CDR3 region is CAWSRSNGRGDTQYF. CDR3 DNA sequence: TGTGCCTGGAGTCGGTCAAACGGGAGGGGTGATACGCAGTATTTT.

CDR3 bases: TGCGCCAGCGCTCGGTACTCTCGCTCCTACGAGCAGTACTTC. Translation gives CASARYSRSYEQYF. This rearrangement joins TRBV5-1 to TRBJ2-7; D call uncertain. The V end lost 7 bases, the J end lost 0 bases, and 14 bases lay between the germline ends. Germline CDR1 and CDR2: SGHRS and YFSETQ. The CDR3 is 14 amino acids.

This clone was observed a handful of times. The rearrangement uses TRBV7-8 and TRBJ2-1; the match to TRBD2 covers 10 bases. Germline V gene sequence: CDR1 SGHVS, CDR2 FQNEAQ. CDR3 size: 14 residues. Trimming took 7 bases from V and 7 from J; bases not matched to a gene: 7. CDR3 in amino acids: CASTQREGTNEQFF. CDR3 DNA: TGTGCCAGCACCCAGCGGGAGGGAACAAATGAGCAGTTCTTC. Looking up the rest from reference TRBV7-8 and TRBJ2-1 gives the full variable domain: GAGVSQSPRYKVAKRGQDVALRCDPISGHVSLFWYQQALGQGPEFLTYFQNEAQLDKSGLPSDRFFAERPEGSVSTLKIQRTQQEDSAVYLCASTQREGTNEQFFGPGTRLTVL.

The chain employs TRBV4-1 and TRBJ2-7, with 8 positions matching TRBD1. Germline-derived CDR1 and CDR2 are MGHRA and YSYEKL. CDR3 length: 17 amino acids. Trimming cost V 3 bases and J 7 bases; bases outside gene matches: 17. The chain's CDR3 is CASSQRPGTGLFEEQYF. The CDR3 nucleotides read TGCGCCAGCAGCCAGCGCCCCGGGACAGGACTGTTTGAGGAGCAGTACTTC.

On this clone: The sample carries other DNA sequences with the same CDR3. The rearrangement links TRBV9 to TRBJ2-5, with 8 bases that match TRBD2. Losses at the gene ends were 3 bases for V and 4 bases for J; bases not matched to a gene: 5. Germline CDR1 is SGDLS and CDR2 is YYNGEE. The CDR3 covers 14 residues. The CDR3 loop reads CASSGGLAGETQYF. CDR3 coding DNA: TGTGCCAGCAGCGGTGGTCTAGCGGGAGAGACCCAGTACTTC.

This clone showed up just a few times. The genes are TRBV27 and TRBJ2-7; TRBD2 might be the D (6 bases). V was shortened by 3 bases and J by 0 bases, with 12 bases between the two germline ends. Germline CDR1 MNHEY, CDR2 SMNVEV (reference sequence). The CDR3 covers 15 residues. As DNA, the CDR3 is TGTGCCAGCAGTTTGGGACTTTTTACCTCCTACGAGCAGTACTTC. It yields the protein CASSLGLFTSYEQYF.

CDR3 nucleotide sequence: TGTGCCAGCAGTTACTCGGGTTGGGGGACAGATACGCAGTATTTT. This translates into CASSYSGWGTDTQYF. The V gene is TRBV6-5, the J gene TRBJ2-3; perhaps D is TRBD1 or TRBD2 (5 bases each). Germline values: CDR1 MNHEY, CDR2 SVGAGI. The V and J ends lost 0 bases and 3 bases respectively, with 10 bases between them. This CDR3 comprises 15 residues.

This clone has a handful of counts. The chain couples TRBV19 to TRBJ1-1; D gene ambiguous. The CDR3 runs to 15 residues. V was cut by 5 bases and J by 6 bases, with 19 bases left in between. Germline values: CDR1 LNHDA, CDR2 SQIVND (reference sequence). This CDR3 reads CASSRWVISGAEAFF. CDR3 coding DNA: TGTGCCAGTAGTCGATGGGTCATCTCGGGAGCTGAAGCTTTCTTT.

This clone was detected a few times. The V and J genes are TRBV6-5 and TRBJ1-2; 10 nucleotides line up with TRBD1. Looked up from germline, CDR1 is MNHEY and CDR2 is SVGAGI. V gave up 0 bases and J gave up 7 bases; unmatched junction bases: 2. CDR3 length: 14 amino acids. The CDR3 loop is CASSYSGQGSGYTF. DNA for the CDR3: TGTGCCAGCAGTTACTCGGGACAGGGGAGTGGCTACACCTTC.

Only a few counts were recorded for this clone. The J gene is TRBJ1-1, the V gene TRBV6-1; D not certain. Germline V gene data show CDR1 as MNHNS and CDR2 as SASEGT. CDR3 length: 13 residues. Trimming stripped 5 bases from V and 3 bases from J, with 10 bases between. The CDR3 reads CASSRVADTEAFF. CDR3 in DNA: TGTGCCAGCAGTAGGGTAGCCGACACTGAAGCTTTCTTT.

The V call is TRBV5-1, the J call TRBJ2-7; 7 bases fit TRBD1. The ends lost 5 bases at V and 0 bases at J; junction bases unmatched: 5. Germline V gives CDR1 SGHRS, CDR2 YFSETQ. The CDR3 has 14 residues. The DNA of the CDR3 is TGCGCCAGCAGGCAAGGGGGCGACTCCTACGAGCAGTACTTC. Translated, it gives CASRQGGDSYEQYF.